The sequence of this T cell receptor beta chain was determined in a study of CXCR3-negative and CXCR3-positive naive CD8 T cells. Study-wide findings and caveats: CXCR3-positive naive cells carried more hydrophobic TRB CDR3s than CXCR3-negative naive cells did. Diversity ran similarly high across both naive subsets but far lower in memory CD8+ cells.

To note about this clonotype: Its antigen is unidentified.

The CDR3 spans 13 residues. Germline V gene data show CDR1 as MNHEY and CDR2 as SVGEGT. The authors made the TRB cDNA libraries by 5' RACE using UMI labels. TCRdb reprocessed the 5' RACE reads and keeps a single row for each CDR3 protein, giving no DNA. The listing records around 80,000 distinct CDR3 sequences. CD45RO-CCR7+CD27+CD95- expression identified naive CD8+ T cells. The sequence was obtained from a human donor in good health. Some clones in this sample may be carry-over from other donors' samples. The sample was naive CXCR3+ CD8+ T cells from blood. As to subset: CD45RO-CCR7+CD27+CD95- naive CD8+ T cells expressing CXCR3 (TNR3+). The rearrangement uses TRBV6-2 or TRBV6-3 and TRBJ1-5; the D gene TCRdb calls, TRBD1, cannot be checked with no DNA. CDR3 amino acids: CASRDRGFQPQHF.